This T cell receptor beta chain was profiled in a study of identical twins. TCRdb re-analysed the 5' RACE reads in MiXCR, keeping a single row per CDR3 protein. The repertoire has about 150,000 distinct CDR3 sequences, roughly 3.2% of them found once; the top ten carry approximately 7.6%. In this sample, this clonotype turned up many times. V gave up 6 bases and J gave up 4 bases, with 14 bases separating them. The CDR3 covers 14 residues. Germline V gene data show CDR1 as MNHEY and CDR2 as SMNVEV (reference sequence). This receptor was taken from a man between 18 and 29 years old in good health. V and J are TRBV27 and TRBJ2-3, with D possibly matching TRBD1 (6 bases). Sequences were obtained from memory T cells sorted from blood. CDR3 loop: CASRGGTLPDTQYF. In DNA form, the CDR3 reads TGTGCCAGCAGAGGGGGAACCCTCCCAGATACGCAGTATTTT.